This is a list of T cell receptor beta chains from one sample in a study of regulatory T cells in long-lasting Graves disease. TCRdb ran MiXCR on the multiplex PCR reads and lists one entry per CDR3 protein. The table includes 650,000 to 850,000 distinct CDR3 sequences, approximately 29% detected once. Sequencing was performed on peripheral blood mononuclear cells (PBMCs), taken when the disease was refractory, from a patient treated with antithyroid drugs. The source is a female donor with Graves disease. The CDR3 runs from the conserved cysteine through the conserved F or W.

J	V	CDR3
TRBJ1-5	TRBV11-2	CASSLRPASDQPQHF
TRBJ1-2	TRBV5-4	CASSPRQGAGYTF
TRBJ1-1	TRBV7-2	CASSAQDRADTEAFF
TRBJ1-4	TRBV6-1	CASSKTGTTNEKLFF
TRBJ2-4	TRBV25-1	CASSEKGLPKNIQYF
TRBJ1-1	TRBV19	CASNLGDVGTEAFF
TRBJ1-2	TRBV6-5	CASSYAGGRIPGGYTF
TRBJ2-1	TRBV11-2	CASSPLNRKREGRSYEQFF
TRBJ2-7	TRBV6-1	CASGRAGGTYEQYF
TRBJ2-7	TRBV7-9	CASSSTSGSPYEQYF
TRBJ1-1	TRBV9	CASSVELGPNTEAFF
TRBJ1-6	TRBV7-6	CASRSTGNNSPLHF
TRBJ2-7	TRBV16	CASSPSPPAGGYEQYF
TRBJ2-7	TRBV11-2	CASSSSPGQPHF
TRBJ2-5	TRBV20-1	CSARDDHGARETQYF